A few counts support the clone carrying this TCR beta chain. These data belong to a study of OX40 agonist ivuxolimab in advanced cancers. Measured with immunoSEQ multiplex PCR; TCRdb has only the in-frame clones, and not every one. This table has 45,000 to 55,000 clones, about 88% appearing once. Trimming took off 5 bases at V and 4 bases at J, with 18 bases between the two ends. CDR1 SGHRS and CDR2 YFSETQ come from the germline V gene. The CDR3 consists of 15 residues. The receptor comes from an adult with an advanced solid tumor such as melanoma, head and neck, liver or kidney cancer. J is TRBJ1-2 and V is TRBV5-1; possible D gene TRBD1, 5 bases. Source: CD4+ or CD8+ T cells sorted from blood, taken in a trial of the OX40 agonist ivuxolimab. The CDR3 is CASSSGPGTSYGYTF. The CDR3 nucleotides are TGCGCCAGCAGTTCGGGCCCCGGGACTTCCTATGGCTACACCTTC.